This T cell receptor beta chain was profiled in a study of blood T cells in healthy people across ages. Germline V gene sequence: CDR1 SGHKS, CDR2 YYEKEE (reference sequence). V lost 0 bases to trimming and J lost 11 bases; unmatched junction nucleotides: 12. The CDR3 totals 16 residues. Through a sample-barcoded 5' primer and a J-beta primer mix, a second PCR was run for roughly 6 to 12 cycles. TCRdb fed the 5' RACE reads into MiXCR, producing one record per CDR3 protein. The repertoire holds about 640,000 distinct CDR3 sequences, with about 30% as singletons. Points from the study as a whole: Estimated diversity, derived from one million T cells, was regarded as an underestimate.

This clonotype showed up just a few times. Its matching antigen is unknown. The V and J genes are TRBV5-5 and TRBJ2-5; 11 bases line up with TRBD2. The origin of this receptor is a woman at least 80 years old in good health. The sample was blood. CDR3 DNA sequence: TGTGCCAGCAGCTTGGTTACTAGCGGGGGTTCGGTTGAGCAGTACTTC. Translation gives CASSLVTSGGSVEQYF.